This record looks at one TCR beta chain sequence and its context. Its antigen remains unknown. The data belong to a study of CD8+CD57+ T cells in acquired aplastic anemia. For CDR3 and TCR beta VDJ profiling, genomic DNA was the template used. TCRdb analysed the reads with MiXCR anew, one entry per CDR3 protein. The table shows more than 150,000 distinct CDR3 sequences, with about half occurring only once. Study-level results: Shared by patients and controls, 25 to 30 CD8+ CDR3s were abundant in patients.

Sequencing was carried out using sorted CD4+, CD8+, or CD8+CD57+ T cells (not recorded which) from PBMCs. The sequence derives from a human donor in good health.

The CDR3 protein is CASSFAGPTEAFF. In DNA, the CDR3 is TGTGCCAGCAGTTTTGCAGGGCCCACTGAAGCTTTCTTT. The chain links TRBV12-3 or TRBV12-4 to TRBJ1-1, with D maybe TRBD1 (5 bases). The CDR3 is 13 amino acids. Trimming cost V 3 bases and J 4 bases, with 9 bases left between them.